Listed here is a single T cell receptor (beta chain). This specimen comes from a study of PD-L1 blockade in urothelial cancer. Study-wide background: Atezolizumab was started by patients in the mid-2010s at 1,200 mg intravenously every 3 weeks. When blood samples were assessed, the median T cell count was some 130,000. Once treatment had started, blood was analyzed at 3 weeks (second dose) and again at 6 weeks.

Time point of the sample: peripheral blood 6 weeks after treatment start. The templates were synthetic TCR analogs, and they were spiked into each PCR. The protocol was immunoSEQ multiplex PCR, while the TCRdb copy is restricted to in-frame clones and leaves out a portion. Seen here are more than 90,000 clones, approximately 89% observed once, and the top ten hold 3% to 4.5%. Germline V lookup: CDR1 SGDLS, CDR2 YYNGEE. The V gene lost 3 bases and the J gene lost 6 bases, with 13 bases spanning the gap. This CDR3 is 13 amino acids long. This chain connects TRBV9 to TRBJ2-7; D might be TRBD2 (6 bases). The source material was PBMCs, sampled around atezolizumab (anti-PD-L1) treatment. The sequence came from a man aged 55 to 70 with urothelial cancer. The CDR3 loop reads CASSASLGGEQYF. CDR3 sequence (DNA): TGTGCCAGCAGCGCATCGCTCGGGGGCGAGCAGTACTTC.